This T cell receptor beta chain came from a study of control samples from healthy donors and cancer patients. TCRdb keeps only in-frame clones here, not all; method: immunoSEQ multiplex PCR. The table shows 200,000 or so clones, with 85% to 95% occurring only once. V was trimmed by 4 bases and J by 6 bases, leaving 19 bases between them. Looked up from germline, CDR1 is KGHDR and CDR2 is SFDVKD. This CDR3 region has 16 residues. The V and J genes are TRBV24-1 and TRBJ2-3, with a weak D call TRBD2 (5 bases). The sample comprised blood. The TCR was taken from a man in his fifties in good health. CDR3 residues: CATSDPSGIKRDTQYF. In DNA form, the CDR3 reads TGTGCCACCAGTGACCCTTCCGGGATCAAAAGGGATACGCAGTATTTT.